One T cell receptor (beta chain) is described in this entry. Antigen: not known. Trimming shortened V by 2 bases and J by 1 base, and 14 bases separated the two germline ends. The germline gives CDR1 SQVTM, CDR2 ANQGSEA. The CDR3 is made up of 15 amino acids. Vbeta (60) and Jbeta (13) primers were used in the PCR. Generated by immunoSEQ multiplex PCR, the TCRdb table keeps only in-frame clones and is missing some. The sample consists of some 65,000 clones, around 80% of them appearing once. The data were obtained in a study of cytomegalovirus exposure and HLA in healthy donors. Whole-study findings and limits: Most TCRs appeared rarely, but some public TCRs recurred in many donors.

The chain combines TRBV29-1 with TRBJ1-1; TRBD1 might be the D (6 bases). Sample: PBMCs. The receptor's source is a girl aged 5 to 17 in good health and CMV-seropositive. The CDR3 nucleotides are TGCAGCGTTGAACCGTACAGGGCCGGGAACACTGAAGCTTTCTTT. Translated: CSVEPYRAGNTEAFF.